This is a list of T cell receptor beta chains from one sample in a study of blood T cells in healthy people across ages. TCRdb re-derived calls from the 5' RACE reads in MiXCR, one entry per CDR3 protein. The sample has roughly 680,000 distinct CDR3 sequences, 52% seen once. The sequenced sample consisted of blood. The origin of the receptors is a woman of 80 years or more in good health. CDR3s include the opening cysteine and the closing phenylalanine or tryptophan. A D gene is named only where the DNA matches it firmly. Size tells how often a clone was seen (once, few, many) or the class of an expanded clone, and some rows leave it out.

j_gene,abundance,v_gene,d_gene,CDR3nt,CDR3aa
TRBJ1-1,many,TRBV7-3,-,TGTGCCAGCAGCTTACAAAAGAACACTGAAGCTTTCTTT,CASSLQKNTEAFF
TRBJ2-1,-,TRBV18,-,TGTGCCAGCTCACTAGCCCTGGGGGCCGGGTCATGGGATGAGCAGTTCTTC,CASSLALGAGSWDEQFF
TRBJ2-3,-,TRBV25-1,TRBD2,TGTGCCAGCAGTGAATTAGCGGGAGGGGTATCCGATACGCAGTATTTT,CASSELAGGVSDTQYF
TRBJ2-3,many,TRBV29-1,-,TGCAGCGTTGACGGTGGCGGGACAGATACGCAGTATTTT,CSVDGGGTDTQYF
TRBJ1-4,few,TRBV20-1,-,TGCAGTGCTAGAGAAGAGGGTCGAACTGAAAAACTGTTTTTT,CSAREEGRTEKLFF
TRBJ2-1,once,TRBV5-1,-,TGCGCCAGCAGCTTGGGAGGGACCGACAATGAGCAGTTCTTC,CASSLGGTDNEQFF
TRBJ1-2,once,TRBV29-1,TRBD1,TGCAGCGTTGGCGACAGGGGGAGTGGCTACACCTTC,CSVGDRGSGYTF
TRBJ2-7,once,TRBV29-1,TRBD2,TGCAGCGTTTCGGGGCTAGCGGGGGAGTCCTACGAGCAGTACTTC,CSVSGLAGESYEQYF
TRBJ2-3,-,TRBV7-9,-,TGTGCCAGCAGCTTGACAGGCGAGGGGGCAGATACGCAGTATTTT,CASSLTGEGADTQYF
TRBJ2-7,-,TRBV20-1,TRBD2,TGCAGTAAGCGGGAGGGCCTCGACGGGCGCAACGAGCAGTACTTC,CSKREGLDGRNEQYF
TRBJ2-7,-,TRBV2,-,TGTGCCAGCAGTGAAAGAGCGAGAAGCTCCTACGAGCAGTACTTC,CASSERARSSYEQYF
TRBJ1-1,-,TRBV7-9,-,TGTGCCAGCAGCCCCGATCGGCGTAACACTGAAGCTTTCTTT,CASSPDRRNTEAFF
TRBJ2-7,-,TRBV11-2,TRBD2,TGTGCCAGCAGCTCTGGGCTAGCGGGTGGGAGCAGCGAGCAGTACTTC,CASSSGLAGGSSEQYF
TRBJ2-4,-,TRBV5-1,TRBD2,TGCGCCAGCAGCCGGACGTTAGCGGGGGGGATTCAGTACTTC,CASSRTLAGGIQYF
TRBJ1-2,-,TRBV28,-,TGTGCCAGCAGGGGCGCTGGGGCTGGCTACACCTTC,CASRGAGAGYTF
TRBJ2-1,-,TRBV5-6,-,TGTGCCAGCAGCTTGGCGGGGGTGGAGGGGCAGTTCTTC,CASSLAGVEGQFF
TRBJ1-2,-,TRBV7-2,-,TGTGCCAGCAGCCCCGGCTGGGGGGCGAGAGGCTACACCTTC,CASSPGWGARGYTF
TRBJ1-5,-,TRBV5-1,-,TGCGCCAGCAGCTTGGCGGGCCCTCAGCCCCAGCATTTT,CASSLAGPQPQHF
TRBJ2-4,-,TRBV7-9,-,TGTGCCAGCAGCCCCCGTACAGCCGGGCCGGGGGAGCAGTACTTC,CASSPRTAGPGEQYF
TRBJ2-3,-,TRBV10-3,-,TGTGCCATCAGTGGATCCGGCGCGCTAGATACGCAGTATTTT,CAISGSGALDTQYF
TRBJ2-7,-,TRBV5-1,-,TGCGCCAGCAGCTTGGGGGGGAGTAAGTCCTACGAGCAGTACTTC,CASSLGGSKSYEQYF
TRBJ2-7,-,TRBV6-1,-,TGTGCCAGCAGTGAAAGTTGGCGTGAGCAGTACTTC,CASSESWREQYF
TRBJ1-5,-,TRBV30,-,TGTGCCTGGGACCGCAGCGGACGGGAGAATCAGCCCCAGCATTTT,CAWDRSGRENQPQHF
TRBJ2-7,many,TRBV9,TRBD2,TGTGCCAGCAGCGTAGCCGCGGGAGGGCCCTACGAGCAGTACTTC,CASSVAAGGPYEQYF
TRBJ2-7,-,TRBV29-1,TRBD2,TGCAGCGTCGTGACTAGCCTGCCCTACAATGAGCAGTACTTC,CSVVTSLPYNEQYF
TRBJ2-1,many,TRBV11-2,TRBD2,TGTGCCAGCAGCTTAGAAGCCTATTACGCGGGAGGGCAGAATGAGCAGTTCTTC,CASSLEAYYAGGQNEQFF
TRBJ2-1,many,TRBV25-1,TRBD1,TGTGCCAGCAGTGCCACAGGGGGCCGCTACAATGAGCAGTTCTTC,CASSATGGRYNEQFF
TRBJ2-5,many,TRBV5-1,-,TGCGCCAGCAGCTTGGGTGTCGCGCACCTCCAAGAGACCCAGTACTTC,CASSLGVAHLQETQYF
TRBJ1-1,-,TRBV3-1,-,TGTGCCAGCAGCTACCAGGGTGGCATCAGGTTTAGAAATGAAGCTTTCTTT,CASSYQGGIRFRNEAFF
TRBJ2-4,-,TRBV7-3,-,TGTGCCAGCAGCTTAACAGGGACGGGGATAGCCAAAAACATTCAGTACTTC,CASSLTGTGIAKNIQYF
TRBJ2-3,-,TRBV11-2,TRBD2,TGTGCCAGCAGCTTAGATCTCTTAGCGGGGGGTACAGATACGCAGTATTTT,CASSLDLLAGGTDTQYF
TRBJ1-2,-,TRBV6-2/TRBV6-3,-,TGTGCCAGCACGGAGGCAGGACCACAATATGGCTACACCTTC,CASTEAGPQYGYTF
TRBJ2-1,many,TRBV29-1,TRBD2,TGCAGCGTTAAATTAGCGGGGGGAATCTCCGGTGAGCAGTTCTTC,CSVKLAGGISGEQFF
TRBJ2-7,once,TRBV7-2,-,TGTGCCAGCAGCTTAAGGTCCGAGCGGGCATCCTACGAGCAGTACTTC,CASSLRSERASYEQYF
TRBJ1-6,few,TRBV5-6,TRBD1,TGTGCCAGCAGCCCCGGGACAGGCCACAGGACCCTCCACTTT,CASSPGTGHRTLHF
TRBJ2-7,many,TRBV7-3,TRBD2,TGTGCCAGCAGCCCCGGACTAGCGGAAAAGCAGTACTTC,CASSPGLAEKQYF
TRBJ1-2,many,TRBV20-1,-,TGCAGTGCTAGATCCCCCCAGGGTACCTATGGCTACACCTTC,CSARSPQGTYGYTF
TRBJ2-5,-,TRBV10-3,-,TGTGCCATCAGTGAAGCAGGGACAAAGACCCAGTACTTC,CAISEAGTKTQYF
TRBJ2-1,few,TRBV15,-,TGTGCCACCAGCAGGGCGTACAATGAGCAGTTCTTC,CATSRAYNEQFF
TRBJ2-7,many,TRBV28,-,TGTGCCAGCAGCCGACAGGCCTACTACGAGCAGTACTTC,CASSRQAYYEQYF
TRBJ2-1,-,TRBV28,-,TGTGCCAGCCGGCCTCCCGGAGGCTACAATGAGCAGTTCTTC,CASRPPGGYNEQFF
TRBJ2-7,-,TRBV6-2/TRBV6-3,TRBD2,TGTGCCAGCAGTCTTAGCGGGAGAACCTACGAGCAGTACTTC,CASSLSGRTYEQYF
TRBJ2-5,few,TRBV5-1,-,TGCGCCAGCAGCTGGGCACGAGGAGAGACCCAGTACTTC,CASSWARGETQYF
TRBJ1-2,-,TRBV28,TRBD1,TGTACCAGCAGTTTACCGGACAGGGGGCGAATTGGCTACACCTTC,CTSSLPDRGRIGYTF
TRBJ2-5,-,TRBV30,-,TGTGCCTGGAGTGCCCGGGGGACCCAGTACTTC,CAWSARGTQYF
TRBJ2-3,-,TRBV5-1,TRBD2,TGCGCCAGCAGCTATGAACCACTAGCGGGGGGGCCTACAGATACGCAGTATTTT,CASSYEPLAGGPTDTQYF
TRBJ2-7,many,TRBV11-2,TRBD2,TGTGCCAGCAGATCGGTGGGAGGGCCGTACGAGCAGTACTTC,CASRSVGGPYEQYF
TRBJ2-1,many,TRBV5-1,TRBD2,TGCGCCAGCAGCAGCAGCGGGGGGGGTTTCGTCAATGAGCAGTTCTTC,CASSSSGGGFVNEQFF
TRBJ2-1,-,TRBV5-1,-,TGCGCCAGCAGCTTGGAATACAGGGCTTCCTACAATGAGCAGTTCTTC,CASSLEYRASYNEQFF
TRBJ2-1,-,TRBV2,TRBD2,TGTACCAGCAGTTTATCACTAGCGGGGGACTACAATGAGCAGTTCTTC,CTSSLSLAGDYNEQFF
TRBJ1-1,-,TRBV5-6,-,TGTGCCAGCAACTATAACACTGAAGCTTTCTTT,CASNYNTEAFF
TRBJ1-2,-,TRBV10-3,-,TGTGCCATATATGGGACGGATTATGGCTACACCTTC,CAIYGTDYGYTF
TRBJ2-1,-,TRBV10-3,-,TGTGCCATCAGTGGGGATATTAGCACGAACAATGAGCAGTTCTTC,CAISGDISTNNEQFF
TRBJ2-3,many,TRBV5-1,-,TGCGCCAGCAGGCAGGAGGCCTTTCGCACAGATACGCAGTATTTT,CASRQEAFRTDTQYF
TRBJ2-3,-,TRBV5-1,-,TGCGCCAGCAGCATCCAGGCGTCCGGCACAGGTACGCAGTATTTT,CASSIQASGTGTQYF
TRBJ2-7,-,TRBV11-2,TRBD1,TGTGCCAGCAGCTCCGACAGGGCGCGCGAGCAGTACTTC,CASSSDRAREQYF
TRBJ1-3,few,TRBV9,TRBD1,TGTGCCAGCAGCGTAGGGGACAGGGCTGGAAACACCATATATTTT,CASSVGDRAGNTIYF
TRBJ2-3,-,TRBV12-3/TRBV12-4,-,TGTGCCAGCAGTTTAAGGCGGATCCACACAGATACGCAGTATTTT,CASSLRRIHTDTQYF